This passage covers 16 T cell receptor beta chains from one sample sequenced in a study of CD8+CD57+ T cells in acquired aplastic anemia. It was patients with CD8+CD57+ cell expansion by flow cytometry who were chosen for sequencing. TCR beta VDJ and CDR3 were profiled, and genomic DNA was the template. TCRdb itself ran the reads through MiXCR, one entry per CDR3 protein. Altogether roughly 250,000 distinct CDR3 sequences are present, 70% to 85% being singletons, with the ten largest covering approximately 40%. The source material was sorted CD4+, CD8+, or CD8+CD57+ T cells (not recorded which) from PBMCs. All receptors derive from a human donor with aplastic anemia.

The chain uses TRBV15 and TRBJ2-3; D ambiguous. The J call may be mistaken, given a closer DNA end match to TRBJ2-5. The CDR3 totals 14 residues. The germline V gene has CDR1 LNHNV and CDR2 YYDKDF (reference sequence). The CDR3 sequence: CATSRAREPDTQYF. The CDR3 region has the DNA TGTGCCACCAGCAGAGCCAGAGAGCCAGATACCCAGTACTTC.

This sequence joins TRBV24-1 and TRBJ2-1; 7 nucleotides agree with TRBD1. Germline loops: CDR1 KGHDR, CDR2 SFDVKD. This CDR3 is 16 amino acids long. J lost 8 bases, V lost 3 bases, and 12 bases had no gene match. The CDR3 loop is CATSDAGQGEGYEQFF. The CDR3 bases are TGTGCCACCAGTGATGCTGGGCAGGGGGAAGGGTATGAGCAGTTCTTC.

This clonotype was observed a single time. The CDR3 reads CASSREADHENHYF. For the CDR3, the DNA is TGTGCCAGCTCAAGAGAGGCCGACCACGAGAACCACTACTTC. The V call is TRBV7-3, the J call TRBJ2-5, with D hard to call. With 8 bases removed from V and 14 bases from J, the gap between germline ends came to 27 bases. Germline V gene sequence: CDR1 SGHTA, CDR2 FQGTGA. The CDR3 totals 14 residues.

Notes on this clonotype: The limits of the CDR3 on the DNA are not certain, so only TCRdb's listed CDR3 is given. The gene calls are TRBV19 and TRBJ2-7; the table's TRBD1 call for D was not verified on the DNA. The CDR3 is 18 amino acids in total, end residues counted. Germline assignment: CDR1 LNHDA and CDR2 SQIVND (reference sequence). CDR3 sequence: CASSQDGHGNEQFFGQYV.

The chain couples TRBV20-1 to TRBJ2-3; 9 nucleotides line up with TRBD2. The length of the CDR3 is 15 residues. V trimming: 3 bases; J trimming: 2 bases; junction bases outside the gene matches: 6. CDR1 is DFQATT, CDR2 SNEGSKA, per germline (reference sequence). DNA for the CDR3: TGCAGTGCTAGTGCCCTAGCGGGAACCACAGATACGCAGTATTTT. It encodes CSASALAGTTDTQYF.

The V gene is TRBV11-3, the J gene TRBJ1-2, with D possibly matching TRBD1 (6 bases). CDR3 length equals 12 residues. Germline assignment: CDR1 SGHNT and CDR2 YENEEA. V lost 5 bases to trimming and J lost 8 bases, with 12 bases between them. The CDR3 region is CASSTGFKGYTF. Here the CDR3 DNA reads TGTGCCAGCAGCACAGGGTTCAAAGGCTACACCTTC.

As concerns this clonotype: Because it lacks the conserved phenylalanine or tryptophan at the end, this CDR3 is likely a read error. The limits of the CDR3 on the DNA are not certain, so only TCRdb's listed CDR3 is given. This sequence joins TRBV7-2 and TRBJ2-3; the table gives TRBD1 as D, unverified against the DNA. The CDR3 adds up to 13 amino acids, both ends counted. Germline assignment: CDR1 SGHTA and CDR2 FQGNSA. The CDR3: CASSFGGRSRQET.

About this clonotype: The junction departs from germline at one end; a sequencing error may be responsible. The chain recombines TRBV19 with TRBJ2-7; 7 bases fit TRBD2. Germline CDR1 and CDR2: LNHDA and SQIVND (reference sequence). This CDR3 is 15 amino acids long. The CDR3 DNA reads TGTGCCAGTAGTATAGCGGGAGGATCTACCTATGAGCAGTACTTC. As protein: CASSIAGGSTYEQYF.

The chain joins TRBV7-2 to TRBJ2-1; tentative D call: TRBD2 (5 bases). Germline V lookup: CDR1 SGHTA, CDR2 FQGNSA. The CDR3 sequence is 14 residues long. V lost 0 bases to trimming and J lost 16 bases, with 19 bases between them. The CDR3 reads CASSLAACADYHFF. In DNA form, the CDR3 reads TGTGCCAGCAGCTTAGCGGCCTGCGCCGACTATCACTTCTTC.

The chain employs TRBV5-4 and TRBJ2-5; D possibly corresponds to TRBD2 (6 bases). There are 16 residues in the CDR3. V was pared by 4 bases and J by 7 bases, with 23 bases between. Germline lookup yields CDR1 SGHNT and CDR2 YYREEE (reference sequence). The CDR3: CASSQTSLRTLGTQYF. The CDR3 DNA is TGTGCCAGCAGCCAAACTAGCTTGCGAACTCTCGGGACCCAGTACTTC.

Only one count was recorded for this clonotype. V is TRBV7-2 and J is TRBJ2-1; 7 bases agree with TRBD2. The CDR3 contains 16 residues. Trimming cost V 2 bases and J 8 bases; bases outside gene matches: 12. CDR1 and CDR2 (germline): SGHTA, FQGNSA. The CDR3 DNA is TGTGCCAGCAGCTTACAAAGAAGCGGGGTGATAGATGAGCAGTTCTTC. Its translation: CASSLQRSGVIDEQFF.

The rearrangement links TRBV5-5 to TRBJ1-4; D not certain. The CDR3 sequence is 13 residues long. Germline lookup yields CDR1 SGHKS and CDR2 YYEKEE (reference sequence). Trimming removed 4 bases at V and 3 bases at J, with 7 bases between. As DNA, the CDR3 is TGTGCCAGCAGCGTCAGAGCTAATGAAAAACTGTTTTTT. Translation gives CASSVRANEKLFF.

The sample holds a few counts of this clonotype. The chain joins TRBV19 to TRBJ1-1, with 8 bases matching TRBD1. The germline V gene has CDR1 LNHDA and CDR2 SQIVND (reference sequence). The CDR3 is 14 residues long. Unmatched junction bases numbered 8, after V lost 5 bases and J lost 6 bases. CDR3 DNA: TGTGCCAGTAGTGAAGTCGACAGGGGAGCTGAAGCTTTCTTT. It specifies CASSEVDRGAEAFF.

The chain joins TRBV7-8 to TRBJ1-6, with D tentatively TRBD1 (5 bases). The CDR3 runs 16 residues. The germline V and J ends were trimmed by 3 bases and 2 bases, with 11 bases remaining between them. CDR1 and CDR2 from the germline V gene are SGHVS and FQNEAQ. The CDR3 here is CASSLGQRTYNSPLHF. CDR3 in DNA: TGTGCCAGCAGCTTGGGGCAGAGGACCTATAATTCACCCCTCCACTTT.

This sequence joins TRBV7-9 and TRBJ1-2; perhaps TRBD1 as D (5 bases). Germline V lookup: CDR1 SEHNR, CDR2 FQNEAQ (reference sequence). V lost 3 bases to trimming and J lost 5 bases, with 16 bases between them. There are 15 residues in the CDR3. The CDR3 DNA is TGTGCCAGCAGCTTCGGCCGGGGCTCGGTGTATGGCTACACCTTC. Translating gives CASSFGRGSVYGYTF.

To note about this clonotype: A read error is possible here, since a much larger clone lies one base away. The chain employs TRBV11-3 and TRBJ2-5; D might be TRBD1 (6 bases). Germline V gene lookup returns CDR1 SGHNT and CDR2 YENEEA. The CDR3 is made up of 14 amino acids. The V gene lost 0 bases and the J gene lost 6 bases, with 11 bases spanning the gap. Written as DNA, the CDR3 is TGTGCCAGCAGCTTAGATCTGACAGGAAAGACCCAGTACTTC. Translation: CASSLDLTGKTQYF.